The clone carrying this TCR beta chain was observed a few times. The antigen is undetermined. TCR beta cDNA libraries included unique molecular identifiers. Each CDR3 protein is one row after TCRdb ran MiXCR on the PCR reads. The sample contains about 430,000 distinct CDR3 sequences, 35% to 45% of which appear only once. This sample stems from a study of post-analysis software for immune sequencing data. Whole-study findings and limits: The study found TRBV5-6, TRBV5-1 and TRBV20-1 among about five TRBV segments more frequent in patients than controls.

The CDR3 has 15 residues. Germline CDR1 reads LGHNA; CDR2 reads YNFKEQ. Trimming removed 1 base at V and 4 bases at J, with 13 bases between. The chain joins TRBV4-2 to TRBJ1-2; no clear D. The origin of this receptor is a girl aged 2-10 years with multiple sclerosis. Sample: blood. DNA of the CDR3: TGTGCCAGCAGCCAAGCGGCGGCCTGGGGCTATGGCTACACCTTC. Translating it yields CASSQAAAWGYGYTF.